These T cell receptor beta chains were read from a single sample in a study of molecular identifiers for immune sequencing clone quantification. From the PCR reads, TCRdb called clonotypes with MiXCR, one entry per CDR3 protein. The sample has over 90,000 distinct CDR3 sequences; about 35% are singletons. Sequencing was performed on naive CD8+ T cells from blood, with Jurkat cell RNA spiked in. The receptors come from a human donor in good health. Some libraries in this study had Jurkat cell RNA spiked in. CDR3s include the opening cysteine and the closing phenylalanine or tryptophan. The D gene is left open where the match is weak. For some rows the clone size is stated as once, few or many, or as a class when expanded; others skip it.

D,V,size,J,DNA,CDR3
TRBD2,TRBV11-2,.,TRBJ2-2,TGTGCCAGCAGCCCCATAGCGGGGACCGGGGAGCTGTTTTTT,CASSPIAGTGELFF
.,TRBV25-1,few,TRBJ2-5,TGTGCCAGCAGTGAGATCCGGGACACCTTTCAAGAGACCCAGTACTTC,CASSEIRDTFQETQYF
.,TRBV7-6,.,TRBJ1-1,TGTGCCAGCAGCTCAGGGGTTACAGCCACTGAAGCTTTCTTT,CASSSGVTATEAFF
.,TRBV7-9,.,TRBJ1-1,TGTGCCAGCAGCTTCCAAGGGGTGGCTTTCTTT,CASSFQGVAFF
.,TRBV6-2/TRBV6-3,few,TRBJ2-7,TGTGCCAGCGAGTGGGGGTACGAGCAGTACTTC,CASEWGYEQYF
.,TRBV27,.,TRBJ2-7,TGTGTCAGCAGTTTCTTCTCCGGGCAATTATACTACGAGCAGTACTTC,CVSSFFSGQLYYEQYF
.,TRBV2,many,TRBJ2-6,TGTGCCTGCCTTTTGTGGGTCCGTGGAGGGCCGGACCACGGGGCCAACGTCCTGACTTTC,CACLLWVRGGPDHGANVLTF
TRBD1,TRBV27,.,TRBJ2-6,TGTGCCAGCAGTCAAGGGACAGTCTCTGGGGCCAACGTCCTGACTTTC,CASSQGTVSGANVLTF
TRBD1,TRBV4-2,.,TRBJ1-5,TGTGCCAGCAGGCCAACAGGGGGCAACTTGAGTCAGCCCCAGCATTTT,CASRPTGGNLSQPQHF
TRBD1,TRBV12-3/TRBV12-4,few,TRBJ2-5,TGTGCCAGCAGCCGTACAGGGGATCTCCCCCGTGAGACCCAGTACTTC,CASSRTGDLPRETQYF
.,TRBV7-9,.,TRBJ2-1,TGTGCCAGCAGCTTAGGCAGGACCTCCTACAATGAGCAGTTCTTC,CASSLGRTSYNEQFF
TRBD1,TRBV20-1,few,TRBJ1-5,TGCAGTGCTACCGGGGGCTACAGGGGGCTCTATAGCAATCAGCCCCAGCATTTT,CSATGGYRGLYSNQPQHF
.,TRBV19,.,TRBJ2-7,TGTGCCAGTAGTATAAGGGGGACGGCCACCTACGAGCAGTACTTC,CASSIRGTATYEQYF
.,TRBV6-5,.,TRBJ2-3,TGTGCCAGCAGTTATGGGGGGATGGGATTAAATACGCAGTATTTT,CASSYGGMGLNTQYF
.,TRBV28,.,TRBJ1-5,TGTGCCAGCAGTACAGGGCAGGAGAATCAGCCCCAGCATTTT,CASSTGQENQPQHF
.,TRBV6-2/TRBV6-3,.,TRBJ2-1,TGTGCCAGCAGCGATTATTCGGTCGGAGAGCAGTTCTTC,CASSDYSVGEQFF
.,TRBV9,few,TRBJ2-1,TGTGCCAGCAGCGCCGGGTCGCCCACTGAGCAGTTCTTC,CASSAGSPTEQFF
.,TRBV4-2,.,TRBJ1-1,TGTGCCAGCAGCCAAGGAACTGAAGCTTTCTTT,CASSQGTEAFF
TRBD1,TRBV27,many,TRBJ2-5,TGTGCCAGCAGTTTGGGGACAGGGACAGAGACCCAGTACTTC,CASSLGTGTETQYF
.,TRBV2,.,TRBJ2-4,TGTGCCAGCAGTGAGGCTAGCGCCAAAAACATTCAGTACTTC,CASSEASAKNIQYF
.,TRBV18,few,TRBJ2-2,TGTGCCAGCTCACCACCGATTGCGTACACCGGGGAGCTGTTTTTT,CASSPPIAYTGELFF
TRBD1,TRBV6-5,.,TRBJ1-2,TGTGCCAGCAGTACACTAGACAGGGCTAACTATGGCTACACCTTC,CASSTLDRANYGYTF
.,TRBV7-8,.,TRBJ2-1,TGTGCCAGCAGCTTTGTGGGGGGCGGGGTGGGCTCCTACAATGAGCAGTTCTTC,CASSFVGGGVGSYNEQFF
TRBD2,TRBV28,many,TRBJ2-3,TGTGCCAGCAGTTCCATACTAGCGGGAGTTAGCACAGATACGCAGTATTTT,CASSSILAGVSTDTQYF
.,TRBV27,.,TRBJ2-7,TGTGCCAGCAGTGTGTCAGAGTCCGGCTACGAGCAGTACTTC,CASSVSESGYEQYF
.,TRBV4-3,.,TRBJ2-7,TGCGCCAGCAGCCAAGATTCGTGGCCGGGAAGCGAGCAGTACTTC,CASSQDSWPGSEQYF
.,TRBV5-1,few,TRBJ2-7,TGCGCCAGCAGCGGGCTTAGCGAGCAGTACTTC,CASSGLSEQYF
.,TRBV29-1,many,TRBJ1-1,TGCAGCGTTGAGTTGGTCGATTCGGGCTCTGAAGCTTTCTTT,CSVELVDSGSEAFF
.,TRBV11-2,.,TRBJ2-5,TGTGCCAGCAGCTTATTGGTAGGGAGGTTCCAAGAGACCCAGTACTTC,CASSLLVGRFQETQYF
TRBD1,TRBV9,few,TRBJ2-2,TGTGCCAGCAGCGGGACAGGGATCACCGGGGAGCTGTTTTTT,CASSGTGITGELFF
.,TRBV5-6,.,TRBJ2-7,TGTGCCAGCAGCTTGTTCCTGGCAGGGAACTACGAGCAGTACTTC,CASSLFLAGNYEQYF
.,TRBV20-1,few,TRBJ2-7,TGCAGTGCTAGAGTAGGGGACCCCTACGAGCAGTACTTC,CSARVGDPYEQYF
.,TRBV10-1,.,TRBJ2-3,TGCGCCAGCAGTGAGTCGTGGACCGATACGCAGTATTTT,CASSESWTDTQYF
.,TRBV6-6,many,TRBJ2-7,TGTGCCAGCAGTTACCGGCAGGGCCACGAGCAGTACTTC,CASSYRQGHEQYF
.,TRBV12-3/TRBV12-4,few,TRBJ1-1,TGTGCCAGCAGTTTACCGCACACTGAAGCTTTCTTT,CASSLPHTEAFF
TRBD1,TRBV9,few,TRBJ1-2,TGTGCCAGCAGCGTAGGAGACAGGGCTAACTATGGCTACACCTTC,CASSVGDRANYGYTF
.,TRBV20-1,few,TRBJ2-1,TGCAGTGCTAGAGATAAGGAGTCGGGCTCCCCCCTGTACAATGAGCAGTTCTTC,CSARDKESGSPLYNEQFF
.,TRBV7-3,many,TRBJ2-1,TGTGCCAGCAGCAGGGGGGATGAGCAGTTCTTC,CASSRGDEQFF
.,TRBV15,many,TRBJ1-1,TGTGCCACCAGCATAGACGGGCCCCCCACTGAAGCTTTCTTT,CATSIDGPPTEAFF
.,TRBV4-2,.,TRBJ2-7,TGTGCCAGCAGCCAAAGTGCAGGGTCCCCCGTCTACGAGCAGTACTTC,CASSQSAGSPVYEQYF
.,TRBV6-5,.,TRBJ2-2,TGTGCCAGCAGTTACTTTCTGGGGTGTGACACCGGGGAGCTGTTTTTT,CASSYFLGCDTGELFF
.,TRBV27,few,TRBJ2-7,TGTGCCACGCAGGGCGGCTACGAGCAGTACTTC,CATQGGYEQYF
.,TRBV28,few,TRBJ1-2,TGTGCCAGCAGTGGCACTGACCCGGGACCGAACTATGGCTACACCTTC,CASSGTDPGPNYGYTF
.,TRBV7-2,.,TRBJ2-7,TGTGCCAGCAGCTTACTCCCAGGGACCCCCAACGAGCAGTACTTC,CASSLLPGTPNEQYF
.,TRBV10-3,few,TRBJ2-7,TGTGCCATCCCGACGGGACTGCACGAGCAGTACTTC,CAIPTGLHEQYF
.,TRBV29-1,.,TRBJ1-4,TGCAGCGTTTTGGGTCTCGTGTTTTTT,CSVLGLVFF
.,TRBV7-8,.,TRBJ2-3,TGTGCCAGCAGCTTAACAGATATGCAGTATTTT,CASSLTDMQYF
.,TRBV25-1,many,TRBJ2-7,TGTGCCAGCAGTGTGGGGTTCTACGAGCAGTACTTC,CASSVGFYEQYF
.,TRBV6-2/TRBV6-3,.,TRBJ1-2,TGTGCCAGCAGTTCCCGGGAGTGGGGCCATGGCTACACCTTC,CASSSREWGHGYTF
.,TRBV14,few,TRBJ2-2,TGTGCCAGCAGCCAATCAAGCGGGACCGGGGAGCTGTTTTTT,CASSQSSGTGELFF
TRBD2,TRBV4-3,few,TRBJ2-3,TGCGCCAGCAGCCAGGAGGGACTAGCGGGAGGATTAACTCCAGATACGCAGTATTTT,CASSQEGLAGGLTPDTQYF
.,TRBV10-3,few,TRBJ2-7,TGTGCCATCAGTGAGTCTGACGGTTCCTACGAGCAGTACTTC,CAISESDGSYEQYF
.,TRBV6-1,.,TRBJ2-1,TGTGCCAGCAGCGCAGGAGACAATGAGCAGTTCTTC,CASSAGDNEQFF
.,TRBV12-3/TRBV12-4,.,TRBJ1-2,TGTGCCAGCAGCCCTCTGTTACTTGCGGACTATGGCTACACCTTC,CASSPLLLADYGYTF
.,TRBV12-3/TRBV12-4,.,TRBJ2-5,TGTGCCAGCGGTTTTAGGGGGGGAGGAGAAGAGACCCAGTACTTC,CASGFRGGGEETQYF
.,TRBV18,.,TRBJ2-3,TGTGCCAGCAACCTAAAGGGGGGACTCCTGTCAGATACGCAGTATTTT,CASNLKGGLLSDTQYF
.,TRBV4-3,.,TRBJ2-7,TGCGCCAGCAGCCAAGATCCCTGGTCCTACGAGCAGTACTTC,CASSQDPWSYEQYF
TRBD1,TRBV13,many,TRBJ2-3,TGTGCCAGCAGCCCGACAGGGTCGGGCACAGATACGCAGTATTTT,CASSPTGSGTDTQYF
.,TRBV11-2,.,TRBJ2-1,TGTGCCAGCAGCTTAGAAGGGGCATTCCAAGGTGAGCAGTTCTTC,CASSLEGAFQGEQFF